What follows are 18 T cell receptor beta chains derived from one specimen sequenced in a study of post-analysis software for immune sequencing data. The study's findings and limits: When patients were compared with controls, 4 or 5 TRBV segments were more frequent, TRBV5-6, TRBV5-1 and TRBV20-1 among them.

These TCRs' antigens remain unknown. Incorporated into the TCR beta cDNA libraries were unique molecular identifiers, which served to reduce PCR and sequencing biases. TCRdb ran MiXCR on the PCR reads and lists one entry per CDR3 protein. The data contain 150,000 to 200,000 distinct CDR3 sequences, 25% to 35% of them singletons. Sequenced input: blood. Source of these receptors: a girl aged 10 to 17 with multiple sclerosis.

Many counts were recorded for this clonotype. The chain has TRBV7-2 and TRBJ2-5, with 8 bases matching TRBD2. In germline, CDR1 is SGHTA, CDR2 FQGNSA. The J segment lost 0 bases and the V segment lost 2 bases, leaving 2 bases of the junction unmatched. The CDR3 consists of 15 residues. CDR3 nucleotides: TGTGCCAGCAGCTTAACTAGCGGTTACCAAGAGACCCAGTACTTC. Its protein product is CASSLTSGYQETQYF.

This chain connects TRBV11-2 to TRBJ1-1; a possible D gene is TRBD1 (6 bases). V was pared by 3 bases and J by 0 bases, with 14 bases between. Germline loops: CDR1 SGHAT, CDR2 FQNNGV. CDR3 length: 16 residues. CDR3: CASSLDWTAMNTEAFF. In DNA form, the CDR3 reads TGTGCCAGCAGCTTGGACTGGACAGCCATGAACACTGAAGCTTTCTTT. Full variable domain (outside the CDR3, taken from reference TRBV11-2 and TRBJ1-1): EAGVAQSPRYKIIEKRQSVAFWCNPISGHATLYWYQQILGQGPKLLIQFQNNGVVDDSQLPKDRFSAERLKGVDSTLKIQPAKLEDSAVYLCASSLDWTAMNTEAFFGQGTRLTVV.

This clonotype was observed a single time. V gene TRBV3-1 combines with J gene TRBJ2-2, with TRBD2 identical over 11 bases. CDR1 and CDR2 from the germline V gene are LGHDT and YNNKEL (reference sequence). The V segment lost 1 base and the J segment 6 bases; nucleotides outside the gene matches: 4. The CDR3 extends over 16 amino acids. The CDR3 nucleotides read TGTGCCAGCAGCCAAGTGACTAGCGGGATGGCCGGGGAGCTGTTTTTT. Translating gives CASSQVTSGMAGELFF.

In its sample, this clonotype was seen many times. The chain joins TRBV18 to TRBJ2-7; D gene uncertain. From germline, CDR1 is KGHSH and CDR2 LQKENI. The CDR3 runs 14 residues. Deletions cut 0 bases from V and 7 bases from J, with 13 bases between. CDR3 sequence (DNA): TGTGCCAGCTCACCACCGAGCCCTAACAGTGAGCAGTACTTC. Its translation is CASSPPSPNSEQYF.

On this clonotype: Being one base from a much bigger clone, this may be a read error. This chain uses TRBV11-2 with TRBJ2-3, with 7 bases lining up with TRBD2. Germline values: CDR1 SGHAT, CDR2 FQNNGV. The CDR3 is 17 amino acids. The J segment lost 0 bases and the V segment lost 3 bases, leaving 9 bases of the junction unmatched. The CDR3 DNA is TGTGCCAGCAGCTTTGGACTAGTGGGAGTTAGCACAGATACGCAGTATTTT. It encodes CASSFGLVGVSTDTQYF. Full variable domain (remainder filled in from reference TRBV11-2 and TRBJ2-3): EAGVAQSPRYKIIEKRQSVAFWCNPISGHATLYWYQQILGQGPKLLIQFQNNGVVDDSQLPKDRFSAERLKGVDSTLKIQPAKLEDSAVYLCASSFGLVGVSTDTQYFGPGTRLTVL.

The chain links TRBV4-1 to TRBJ1-1, with TRBD1 identical over 11 bases. The J segment lost 6 bases and the V segment lost 4 bases, leaving 16 bases of the junction unmatched. The CDR3 extends over 18 amino acids. Germline V gives CDR1 MGHRA, CDR2 YSYEKL. In DNA form, the CDR3 reads TGCGCCAGCAGCCTCAGTGTTCCAGGACAGGGGGCTGGAGCTGAAGCTTTCTTT. Its protein product is CASSLSVPGQGAGAEAFF.

At least ten counts were recorded for this clonotype. J is TRBJ1-1 and V is TRBV5-6, with D uncertain. Per the germline V gene, CDR1 is SGHDT and CDR2 is YYEEEE. The ends were cut back, 2 bases at V and 2 bases at J, with 10 bases in the middle. This CDR3 has 14 residues. The CDR3 DNA follows: TGTGCCAGCAGCTTCGCGGGATCCAACACTGAAGCTTTCTTT. Translated: CASSFAGSNTEAFF.

CDR3 amino acids: CASSLGLAGSTGELFF. In DNA form, the CDR3 reads TGTGCCAGCAGCTTAGGGCTAGCGGGTAGCACCGGGGAGCTGTTTTTT. The chain recombines TRBV7-2 with TRBJ2-2, with 8 bases matching TRBD2. The CDR3 covers 16 residues. Looked up from germline, CDR1 is SGHTA and CDR2 is FQGNSA. Losses at the gene ends were 1 base for V and 4 bases for J; bases not matched to a gene: 5.

Details on this clonotype: A read error may explain this, as a much larger clone is one base away. The rearrangement links TRBV14 to TRBJ2-1, with D unclear. The CDR3 runs to 13 residues. In germline, CDR1 is SGHDN, CDR2 FVKESK. Written as DNA, the CDR3 is TGTGCCAGCAGGGAACGGACCTACAATGAGCAGGTCTTC. Residues: CASRERTYNEQVF.

The genes are TRBV12-5 and TRBJ2-5, with unresolved D. V was cut by 0 bases and J by 1 base, with 18 bases left in between. The germline gives CDR1 LGHNT, CDR2 FRNRAP. The CDR3 extends over 18 amino acids. CDR3 residues: CASGLVRESLSPQETQYF. CDR3 DNA sequence: TGTGCTAGTGGTTTGGTACGAGAGTCCTTGAGCCCCCAAGAGACCCAGTACTTC.

The gene calls are TRBV27 and TRBJ1-1, with D hard to call. Germline-derived CDR1 and CDR2 are MNHEY and SMNVEV (reference sequence). The CDR3 covers 12 residues. Trimming left V 4 bases short and J 6 bases short, with 9 bases between. CDR3 sequence (DNA): TGTGCCAGCAGTTCCGTGGGCGCTGAAGCTTTCTTT. Residues: CASSSVGAEAFF.

The rearrangement joins TRBV27 to TRBJ1-6, with 9 bases fitting TRBD1. Unmatched junction bases numbered 1, after V lost 2 bases and J lost 8 bases. Germline V CDR1 and CDR2: MNHEY, SMNVEV (reference sequence). The CDR3 extends over 14 amino acids. CDR3 DNA sequence: TGTGCCAGCAGTTTAGACAGGGGGTATTCACCCCTCCACTTT. Its translation is CASSLDRGYSPLHF.

Notes on this clonotype: This may arise from a read error, as a much more abundant clone is one base away. The chain joins TRBV10-3 to TRBJ2-5; D gene unclear. V lost 2 bases to trimming and J lost 4 bases, with 5 bases between them. The CDR3 consists of 12 residues. Germline V lookup: CDR1 ENHRY, CDR2 SYGVKD. The CDR3 DNA reads TGTGCCATCAGTGAGGGACCAGAGACCCAGTACTTC. Protein product: CAISEGPETQYF.

On this clonotype itself: With a much larger clone just one base away, this may be a read error. This chain links TRBV4-1 with TRBJ2-5, with D perhaps matching TRBD1 (5 bases). Per germline, CDR1 MGHRA and CDR2 YSYEKL. Trimming removed 8 bases at V and 3 bases at J, with 16 bases between. The length of the CDR3 is 14 residues. The CDR3: CASGREGAEETQYF. The DNA for the CDR3 is TGCGCCAGCGGCCGTGAAGGGGCGGAAGAGACCCAGTACTTC.

The table lists this clonotype with many counts. V usage is TRBV2 and J usage is TRBJ2-6; D unclear. V gave up 4 bases and J gave up 4 bases, with 11 bases separating them. Germline V gene sequence: CDR1 SNHLY, CDR2 FYNNEI. The CDR3 runs to 15 residues. CDR3 sequence (DNA): TGTGCCAGCAGTGTATTTGCGAACGGGGCCAACGTCCTGACTTTC. Translated, it gives CASSVFANGANVLTF.

This clonotype was counted ten times or more. This sequence joins TRBV29-1 and TRBJ1-2; no reliable D call. V was cut by 0 bases and J by 4 bases, with 12 bases left in between. The V gene's germline CDR1 is SQVTM and CDR2 ANQGSEA. This CDR3 contains 14 residues. The CDR3 is CSVEDRGTPYGYTF. The DNA of the CDR3 is TGCAGCGTTGAAGATCGGGGTACCCCCTATGGCTACACCTTC.

For this clonotype: A much larger clone differs from this one at a single base, so this may be a read error. This chain connects TRBV12-3 or TRBV12-4 to TRBJ2-1; 11 bases line up with TRBD2. Near its end, the DNA agrees better with TRBJ2-7, so the J call may be wrong. The CDR3 covers 16 residues. CDR3 amino acids: CASSPGGLADYNEQYF. The CDR3 nucleotides read TGTGCCAGCAGCCCCGGGGGACTAGCGGACTACAATGAGCAGTACTTC.

This clonotype was observed a handful of times. The V and J genes are TRBV3-1 and TRBJ2-1, with TRBD2 matching 7 bases. The length of the CDR3 is 14 residues. After removal of 1 base from V and 4 bases from J, the junction contained 1 base not matched to a gene. Germline V gene lookup returns CDR1 LGHDT and CDR2 YNNKEL (reference sequence). CDR3 loop: CASSQAGGYNEQFF. DNA for the CDR3: TGTGCCAGCAGCCAAGCCGGGGGGTACAATGAGCAGTTCTTC.